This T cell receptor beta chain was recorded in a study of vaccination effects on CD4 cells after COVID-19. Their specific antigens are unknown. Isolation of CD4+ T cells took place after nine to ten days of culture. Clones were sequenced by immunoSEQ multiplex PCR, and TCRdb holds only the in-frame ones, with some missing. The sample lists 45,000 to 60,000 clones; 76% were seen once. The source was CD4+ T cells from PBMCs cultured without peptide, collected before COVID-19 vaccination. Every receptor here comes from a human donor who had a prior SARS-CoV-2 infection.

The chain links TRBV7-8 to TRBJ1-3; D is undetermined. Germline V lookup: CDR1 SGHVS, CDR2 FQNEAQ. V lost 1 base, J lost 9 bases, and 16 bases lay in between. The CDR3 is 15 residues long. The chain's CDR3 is CASSLGLTAAFTIYF. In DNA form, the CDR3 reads TGTGCCAGCAGCTTAGGTTTGACGGCGGCTTTCACCATATATTTT.